This T cell receptor (beta chain) stems from a study of cytomegalovirus exposure and HLA in healthy donors. This CDR3 spans 14 amino acids. The V gene end was trimmed by 4 bases and the J gene end by 4 bases; junction bases not matched to a gene: 4. Germline CDR1 reads SGHNT; CDR2 reads YYREEE (reference sequence). This clone was counted once. PCR used 60 Vbeta primers and 13 Jbeta primers. The table came from immunoSEQ multiplex PCR; TCRdb's copy has only in-frame clones and leaves some out. The profile shows some 160,000 clones, 73% of them singletons. The sequence was obtained from a woman aged 18-29 years in good health and CMV-seropositive. The source material was PBMCs. The V call is TRBV5-4, the J call TRBJ2-7, with 11 positions matching TRBD1. The CDR3 protein is CASSRGQGGYEQYF. The DNA of the CDR3 is TGTGCCAGCAGCCGGGGACAGGGGGGGTACGAGCAGTACTTC.